This T cell receptor beta chain was captured in a study of blood T cell repertoires in COVID-19 (dated by TCRdb to 2020 to 2021). About the full investigation: Samples covering the acute and convalescent phases of COVID-19 were provided by collaborators in the United States, Italy and Spain. Nearly every sample came with metadata listing a de-identified subject ID, COVID-19 status, age in years and sex. The dataset comprised deeply sampled blood TCRbeta repertoires from subjects exposed to, actively infected with, or recovered from COVID-19. The repertoires were released in a freely available public database intended as a resource for research on the immune response to SARS-CoV-2. Samples were obtained from the ongoing ImmuneRACE study (first 160 participants) and from about 1,300 subjects provided by 6 global collaborators. The prospective study material was composed of cDNA or gDNA derived from T cells, B-cell-depleted T cells, or PBMCs. Where available, HLA class I and class II types were taken from metadata supplied by the sample provider and were not determined by assay-based typing. What the study reported, not specific to this receptor: How much clinical and demographic metadata was included differed by source and by participant, and the metadata was provided uncurated.

Each collaborating institution followed its own protocols to collect whole blood in K2EDTA tubes. For TCRbeta analysis, collaborator samples were shipped as frozen whole blood, as isolated PBMCs, or as DNA extracted from either sample type. Concerning this clone: Its antigen has not been determined. Qualities for individual bases were not recorded, and no much larger clone is one base off.

According to the germline V gene, CDR1 reads SNHLY and CDR2 reads FYNNEI. Clipping removes 5 bases from V and 5 bases from J, with 5 as the unmatched junction base count. The CDR3 runs 15 residues from the cysteine to the phenylalanine. Kept here is only the CDR3 DNA, which spans 45 bases and is read in frame from base 1. TCRbeta CDR3 regions were amplified from genomic DNA using the immunoSEQ Assay, a bias-controlled multiplex PCR. The authors' pipeline ran thus. Nucleated cell counts per sample were estimated from amplification of reference gene primers within the assay. To quantify the absolute abundance of each unique TCRbeta CDR3 rearrangement, sequence reads were collapsed and filtered. For each sample, productive Simpson clonality was calculated as the square root of Simpson's diversity index across productive rearrangements. Here the immuneACCESS table is served through TCRdb, limited to in-frame sequences with V and J called. Missing clones are a known gap in these copies; in checked studies unresolved V genes cover under half, and the rest lacks a known reason. The V and J calls and the clone size are those of that table, but D and trimming were determined from the DNA. Across this sample there are 180,000 or so clones, with around 90% seen only once. 0.55% to 0.8% of the sample lies in the top ten.

Sequencing was done on a sample of peripheral blood. This clonotype was obtained from a man aged 45-65 years with acute or convalescent COVID-19. The chain is encoded by TRBV2 joined to TRBJ2-5, and 13 junction bases match TRBD2. The DNA is as follows: TGTGCCAGCAGTCCGGGACTAGCGGGATTGGAGACCCAGTACTTC. Its translation reads: CASSPGLAGLETQYF.